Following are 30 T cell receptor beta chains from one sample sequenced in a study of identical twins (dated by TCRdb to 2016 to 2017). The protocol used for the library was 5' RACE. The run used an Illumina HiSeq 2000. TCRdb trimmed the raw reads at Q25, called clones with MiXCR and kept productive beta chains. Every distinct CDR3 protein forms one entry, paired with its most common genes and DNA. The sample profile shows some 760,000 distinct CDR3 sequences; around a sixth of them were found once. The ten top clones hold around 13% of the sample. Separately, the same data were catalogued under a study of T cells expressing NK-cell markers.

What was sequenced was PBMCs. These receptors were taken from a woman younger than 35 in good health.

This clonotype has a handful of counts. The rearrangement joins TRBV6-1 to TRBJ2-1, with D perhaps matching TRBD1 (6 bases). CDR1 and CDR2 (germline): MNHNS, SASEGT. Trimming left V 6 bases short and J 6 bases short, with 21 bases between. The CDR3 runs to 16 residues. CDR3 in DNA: TGTGCCAGCAGCCCACAGGGACGAGGATCGGCCAATGAGCAGTTCTTC. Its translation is CASSPQGRGSANEQFF.

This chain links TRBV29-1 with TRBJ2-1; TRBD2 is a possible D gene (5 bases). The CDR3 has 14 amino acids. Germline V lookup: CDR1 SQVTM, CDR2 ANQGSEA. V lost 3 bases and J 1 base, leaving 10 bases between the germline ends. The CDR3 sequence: CSVDTRMSYNEQFF. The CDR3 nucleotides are TGCAGCGTTGATACTAGGATGTCCTACAATGAGCAGTTCTTC.

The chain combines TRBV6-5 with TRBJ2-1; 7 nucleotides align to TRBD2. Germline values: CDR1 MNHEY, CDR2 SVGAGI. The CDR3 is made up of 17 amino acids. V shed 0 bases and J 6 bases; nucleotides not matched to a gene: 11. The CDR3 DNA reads TGTGCCAGCAGTTACTCAACCCCTGCGGGAGTAGGCAATGAGCAGTTCTTC. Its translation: CASSYSTPAGVGNEQFF.

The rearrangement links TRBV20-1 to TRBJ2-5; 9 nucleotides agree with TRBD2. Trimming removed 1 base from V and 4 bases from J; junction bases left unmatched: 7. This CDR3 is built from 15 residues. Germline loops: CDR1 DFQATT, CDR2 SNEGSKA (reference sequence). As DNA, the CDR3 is TGCAGTGCTAGAGTAAGGAGCGGGAGGCGAGAGACCCAGTACTTC. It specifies CSARVRSGRRETQYF.

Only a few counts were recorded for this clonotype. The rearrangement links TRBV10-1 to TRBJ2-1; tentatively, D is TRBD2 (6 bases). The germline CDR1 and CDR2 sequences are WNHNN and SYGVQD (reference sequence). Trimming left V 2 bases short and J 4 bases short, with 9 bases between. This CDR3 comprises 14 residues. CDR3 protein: CASSEAGNYNEQFF. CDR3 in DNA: TGCGCCAGCAGTGAGGCGGGAAATTACAATGAGCAGTTCTTC.

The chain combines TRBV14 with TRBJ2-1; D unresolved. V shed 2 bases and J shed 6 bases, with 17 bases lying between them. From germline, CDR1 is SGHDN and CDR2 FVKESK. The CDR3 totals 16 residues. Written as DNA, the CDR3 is TGTGCCAGCAGCCAACTATCCGGGTTGGGGATCAATGAGCAGTTCTTC. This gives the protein CASSQLSGLGINEQFF.

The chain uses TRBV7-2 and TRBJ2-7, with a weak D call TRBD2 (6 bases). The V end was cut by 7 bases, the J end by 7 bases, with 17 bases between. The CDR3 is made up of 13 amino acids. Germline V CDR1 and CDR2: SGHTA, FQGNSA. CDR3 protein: CASNGGGTREQYF. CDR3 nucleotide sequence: TGTGCCAGCAACGGGGGAGGAACGCGGGAGCAGTACTTC.

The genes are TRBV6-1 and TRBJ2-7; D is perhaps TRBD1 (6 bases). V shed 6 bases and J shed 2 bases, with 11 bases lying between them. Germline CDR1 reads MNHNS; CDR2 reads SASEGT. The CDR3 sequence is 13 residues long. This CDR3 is CASRGHTAYEQYF. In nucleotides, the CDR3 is TGTGCCAGCAGGGGACATACCGCCTACGAGCAGTACTTC.

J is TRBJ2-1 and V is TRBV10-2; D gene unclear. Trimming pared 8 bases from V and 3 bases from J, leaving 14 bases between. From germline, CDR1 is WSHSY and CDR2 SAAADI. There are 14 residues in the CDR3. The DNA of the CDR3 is TGCGCCAGCGTATCTCCGAGGCTCTACAATGAGCAGTTCTTC. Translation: CASVSPRLYNEQFF.

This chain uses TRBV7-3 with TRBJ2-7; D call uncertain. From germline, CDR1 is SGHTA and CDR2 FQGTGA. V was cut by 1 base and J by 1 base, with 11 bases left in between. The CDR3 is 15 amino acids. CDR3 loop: CASSLSGAGSYEQYF. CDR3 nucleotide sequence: TGTGCCAGCAGCTTAAGCGGAGCAGGATCCTACGAGCAGTACTTC. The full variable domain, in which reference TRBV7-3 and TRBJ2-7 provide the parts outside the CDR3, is GAGVSQTPSNKVTEKGKYVELRCDPISGHTALYWYRQSLGQGPEFLIYFQGTGAADDSGLPNDRFFAVRPEGSVSTLKIQRTERGDSAVYLCASSLSGAGSYEQYFGPGTRLTVT.

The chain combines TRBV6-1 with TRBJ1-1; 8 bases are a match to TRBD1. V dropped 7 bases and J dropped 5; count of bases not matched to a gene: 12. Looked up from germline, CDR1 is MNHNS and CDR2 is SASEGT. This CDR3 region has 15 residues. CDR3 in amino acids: CASTQVSGGETEAFF. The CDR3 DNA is TGTGCCAGCACCCAGGTTTCAGGGGGCGAGACTGAAGCTTTCTTT.

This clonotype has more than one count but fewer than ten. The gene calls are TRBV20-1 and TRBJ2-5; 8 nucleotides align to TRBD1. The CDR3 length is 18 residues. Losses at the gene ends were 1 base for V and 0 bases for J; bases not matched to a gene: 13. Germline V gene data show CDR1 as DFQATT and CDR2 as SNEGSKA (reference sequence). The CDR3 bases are TGCAGTGCTAGAGTTTATCCCCGGACAGGGATCCACCAAGAGACCCAGTACTTC. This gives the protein CSARVYPRTGIHQETQYF.

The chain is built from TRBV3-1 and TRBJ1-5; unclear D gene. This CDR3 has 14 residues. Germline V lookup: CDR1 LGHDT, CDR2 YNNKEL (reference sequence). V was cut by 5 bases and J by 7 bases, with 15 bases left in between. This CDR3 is CASSSRGGGQPQHF. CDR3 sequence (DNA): TGTGCCAGCAGCTCCCGGGGAGGAGGACAGCCCCAGCATTTT.

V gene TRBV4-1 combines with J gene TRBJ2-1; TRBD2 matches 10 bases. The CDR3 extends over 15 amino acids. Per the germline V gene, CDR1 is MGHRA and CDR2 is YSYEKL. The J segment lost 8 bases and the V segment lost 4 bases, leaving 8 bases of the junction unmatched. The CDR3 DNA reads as TGCGCCAGCAGCCCCGCTAGCGGGAGTAGAGATGAGCAGTTCTTC. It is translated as CASSPASGSRDEQFF.

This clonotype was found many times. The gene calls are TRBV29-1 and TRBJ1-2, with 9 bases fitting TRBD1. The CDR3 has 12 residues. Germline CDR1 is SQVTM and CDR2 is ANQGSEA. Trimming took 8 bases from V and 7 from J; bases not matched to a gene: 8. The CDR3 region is CSILDRGLGYTF. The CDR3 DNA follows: TGCAGCATCCTGGACAGGGGTCTTGGCTACACCTTC.

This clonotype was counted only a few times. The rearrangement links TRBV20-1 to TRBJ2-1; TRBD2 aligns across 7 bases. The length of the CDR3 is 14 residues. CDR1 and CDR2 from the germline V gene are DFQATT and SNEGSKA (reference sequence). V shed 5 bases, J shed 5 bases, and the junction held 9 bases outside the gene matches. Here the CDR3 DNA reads TGCAGTGCTCCTGCCTATAGCGGGCACAATGAGCAGTTCTTC. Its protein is CSAPAYSGHNEQFF.

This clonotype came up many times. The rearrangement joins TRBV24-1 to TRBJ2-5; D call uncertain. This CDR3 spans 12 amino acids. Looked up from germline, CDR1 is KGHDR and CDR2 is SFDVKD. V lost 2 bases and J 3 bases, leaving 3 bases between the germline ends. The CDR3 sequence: CATSDSKETQYF. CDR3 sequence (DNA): TGTGCCACCAGTGATTCAAAAGAGACCCAGTACTTC.

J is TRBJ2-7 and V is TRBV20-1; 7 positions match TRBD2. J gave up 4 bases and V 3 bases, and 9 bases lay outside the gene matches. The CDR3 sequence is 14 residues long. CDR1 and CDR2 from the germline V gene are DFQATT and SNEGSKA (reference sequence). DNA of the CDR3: TGCAGTGCTAGCGTGGGAGGGAGGAGGTACGAGCAGTACTTC. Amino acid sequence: CSASVGGRRYEQYF.

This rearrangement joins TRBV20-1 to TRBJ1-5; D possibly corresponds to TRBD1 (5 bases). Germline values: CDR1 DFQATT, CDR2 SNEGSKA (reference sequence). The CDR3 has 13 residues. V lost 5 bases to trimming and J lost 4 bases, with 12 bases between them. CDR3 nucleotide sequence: TGCAGTGCTGGAGTGACAGTGAATCAGCCCCAGCATTTT. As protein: CSAGVTVNQPQHF.

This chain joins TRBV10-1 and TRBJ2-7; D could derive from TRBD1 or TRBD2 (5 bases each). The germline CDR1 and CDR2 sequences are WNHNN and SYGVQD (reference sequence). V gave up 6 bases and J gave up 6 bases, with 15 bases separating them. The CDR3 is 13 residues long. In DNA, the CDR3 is TGCGCCAGCAGAAGGGACGTGGCGGGCGAGCAGTACTTC. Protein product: CASRRDVAGEQYF.

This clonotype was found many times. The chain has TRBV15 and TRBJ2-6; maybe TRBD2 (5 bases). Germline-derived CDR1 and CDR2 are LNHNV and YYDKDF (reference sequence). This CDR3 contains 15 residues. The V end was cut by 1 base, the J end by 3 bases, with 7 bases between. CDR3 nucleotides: TGTGCCACCAGCAGAGGGGGAGATGGGGCCAACGTCCTGACTTTC. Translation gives CATSRGGDGANVLTF.

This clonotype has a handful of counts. The CDR3 sequence: CASSSGVSGSNEQFF. The CDR3 bases are TGCGCCAGCAGCTCAGGGGTTAGCGGGAGTAATGAGCAGTTCTTC. The V gene is TRBV5-1, the J gene TRBJ2-1; TRBD2 matches at 9 bases. Trimming removed 3 bases from V and 7 bases from J; junction bases left unmatched: 8. The germline CDR1 and CDR2 sequences are SGHRS and YFSETQ. The CDR3 is made up of 15 amino acids.

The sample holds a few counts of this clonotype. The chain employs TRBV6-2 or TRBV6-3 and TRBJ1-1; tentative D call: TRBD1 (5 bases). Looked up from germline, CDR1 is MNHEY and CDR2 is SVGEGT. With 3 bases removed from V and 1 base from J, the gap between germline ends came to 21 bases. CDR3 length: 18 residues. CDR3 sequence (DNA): TGTGCCAGCAGTTATCGCGGCGGGGGACGGGGTCGGAACACTGAAGCTTTCTTT. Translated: CASSYRGGGRGRNTEAFF.

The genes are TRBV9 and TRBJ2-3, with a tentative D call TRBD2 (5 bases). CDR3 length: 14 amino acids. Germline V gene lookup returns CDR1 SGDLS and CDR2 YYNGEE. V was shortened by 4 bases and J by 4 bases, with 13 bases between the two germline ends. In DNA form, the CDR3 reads TGTGCCAGCAGCTTCGACACGAGGGCAGATACGCAGTATTTT. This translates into CASSFDTRADTQYF.

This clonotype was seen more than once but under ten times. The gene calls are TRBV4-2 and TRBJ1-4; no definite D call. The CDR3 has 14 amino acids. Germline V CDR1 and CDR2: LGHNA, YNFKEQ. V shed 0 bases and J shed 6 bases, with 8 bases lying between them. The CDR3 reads CASSQDGGDEKLFF. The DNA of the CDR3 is TGTGCCAGCAGCCAAGATGGCGGGGATGAAAAACTGTTTTTT.

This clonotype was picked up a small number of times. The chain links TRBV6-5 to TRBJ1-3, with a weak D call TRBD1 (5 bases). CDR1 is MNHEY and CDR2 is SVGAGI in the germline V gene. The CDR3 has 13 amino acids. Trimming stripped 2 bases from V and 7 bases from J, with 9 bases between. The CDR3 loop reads CASSYPEGNTIYF. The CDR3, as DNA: TGTGCCAGCAGTTACCCGGAGGGGAACACCATATATTTT.

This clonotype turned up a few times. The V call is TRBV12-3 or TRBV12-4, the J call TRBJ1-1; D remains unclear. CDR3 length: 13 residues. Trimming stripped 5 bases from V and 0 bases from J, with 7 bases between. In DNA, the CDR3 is TGTGCCAGCAGTCCGCGGTTGAACACTGAAGCTTTCTTT. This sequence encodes CASSPRLNTEAFF.

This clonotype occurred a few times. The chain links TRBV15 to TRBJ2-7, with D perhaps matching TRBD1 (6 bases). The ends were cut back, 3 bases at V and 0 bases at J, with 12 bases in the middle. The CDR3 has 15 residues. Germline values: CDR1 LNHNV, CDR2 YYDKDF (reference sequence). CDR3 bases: TGTGCCACCAGCAGTGGCCAGGGGCACTCCTACGAGCAGTACTTC. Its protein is CATSSGQGHSYEQYF.

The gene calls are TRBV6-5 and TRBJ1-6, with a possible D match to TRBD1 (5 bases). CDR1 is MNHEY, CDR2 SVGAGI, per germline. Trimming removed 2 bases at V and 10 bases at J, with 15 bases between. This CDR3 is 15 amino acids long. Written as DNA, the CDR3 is TGTGCCAGCAGTTACGGTCGGCAGGGTTGGTCACCCCTCCACTTT. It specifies CASSYGRQGWSPLHF.

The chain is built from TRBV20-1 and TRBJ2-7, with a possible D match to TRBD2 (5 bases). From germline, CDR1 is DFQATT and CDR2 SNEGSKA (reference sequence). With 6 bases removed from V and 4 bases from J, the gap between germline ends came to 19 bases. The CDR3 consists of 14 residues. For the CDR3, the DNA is TGCAGTGCCAGCCCCCACGGACTCGGTTACGAGCAGTACTTC. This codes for CSASPHGLGYEQYF.